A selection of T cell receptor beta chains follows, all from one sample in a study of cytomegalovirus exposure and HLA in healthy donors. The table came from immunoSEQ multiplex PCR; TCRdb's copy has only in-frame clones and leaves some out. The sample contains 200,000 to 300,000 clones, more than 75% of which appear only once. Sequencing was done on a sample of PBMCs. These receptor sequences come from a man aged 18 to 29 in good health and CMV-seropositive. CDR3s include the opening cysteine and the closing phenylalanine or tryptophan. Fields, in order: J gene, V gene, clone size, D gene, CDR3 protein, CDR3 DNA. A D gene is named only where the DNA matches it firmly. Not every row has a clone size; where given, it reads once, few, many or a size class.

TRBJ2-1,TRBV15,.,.,CATSRDRFSEQFF,TGTGCCACCAGCAGAGATCGGTTTAGTGAGCAGTTCTTC
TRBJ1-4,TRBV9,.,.,CASSPWGGTNEKLFF,TGTGCCAGCAGCCCATGGGGAGGCACTAATGAAAAACTGTTTTTT
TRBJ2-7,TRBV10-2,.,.,CASSDPGPYEQYF,TGCGCCAGCAGTGATCCGGGACCCTACGAGCAGTACTTC
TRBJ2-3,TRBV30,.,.,CAWSVLVGHGQYF,TGTGCCTGGAGTGTACTGGTGGGACATGGGCAGTATTTT
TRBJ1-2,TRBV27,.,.,CASSFSRGPFYGYTF,TGTGCCAGCAGTTTTTCAAGGGGCCCTTTCTATGGCTACACCTTC
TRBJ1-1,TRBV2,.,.,CASSGALTAEAFF,TGTGCCAGCAGTGGGGCCCTAACCGCTGAAGCTTTCTTT
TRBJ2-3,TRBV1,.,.,CTSSHDRTSGQSTDTQYF,TGCACCAGCAGCCACGACCGGACTAGCGGGCAGAGCACAGATACGCAGTATTTT
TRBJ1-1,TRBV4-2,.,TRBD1,CASSQDDRVPEAFF,TGTGCCAGCAGCCAGGACGACAGGGTCCCGGAAGCTTTCTTT
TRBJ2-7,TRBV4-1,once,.,CASSQDLAVSYEQYF,TGCGCCAGCAGCCAAGATCTAGCCGTTTCCTACGAGCAGTACTTC
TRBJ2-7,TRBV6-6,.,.,CASSYSGAGRGLEQYF,TGTGCCAGCAGTTACTCGGGCGCGGGGCGCGGGCTCGAGCAGTACTTC
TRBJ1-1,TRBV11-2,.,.,CASSNPRTTFDAEAFF,TGTGCCAGCTCAAATCCGAGGACAACGTTTGACGCTGAAGCTTTCTTT
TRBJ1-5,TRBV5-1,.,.,CASSLEGYSNQPQHF,TGCGCCAGCAGCTTGGAGGGGTATAGCAATCAGCCCCAGCATTTT
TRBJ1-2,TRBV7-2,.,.,CASSLIAKVNYGYTF,TGTGCCAGCAGCTTAATAGCCAAGGTTAACTATGGCTACACCTTC
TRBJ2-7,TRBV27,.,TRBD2,CASSLNGGGTFPYEQYF,TGTGCCAGCAGTTTGAATGGCGGGGGGACGTTTCCCTACGAGCAGTACTTC
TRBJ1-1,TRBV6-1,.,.,CASSQTWGNTEAFF,TGTGCCAGCAGCCAAACCTGGGGGAACACTGAAGCTTTCTTT
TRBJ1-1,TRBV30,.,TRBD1,CAFGQGPMNTEAFF,TGTGCCTTTGGACAGGGGCCGATGAACACTGAAGCTTTCTTT
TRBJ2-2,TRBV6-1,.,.,CASSDRSTGELFF,TGTGCCAGCAGTGATAGAAGTACCGGGGAGCTGTTTTTT
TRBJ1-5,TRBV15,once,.,CATSRDGASNQPQHF,TGTGCCACCAGCAGAGATGGAGCTAGCAATCAGCCCCAGCATTTT
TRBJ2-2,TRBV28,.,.,CASSLTLSPGGELFF,TGTGCCAGCAGTTTAACCCTATCCCCGGGCGGGGAGCTGTTTTTT
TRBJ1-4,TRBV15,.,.,CATSRDVAGANEKLFF,TGTGCCACCAGCAGAGATGTAGCAGGGGCTAATGAAAAACTGTTTTTT
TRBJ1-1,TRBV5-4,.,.,CASSPPDGNTEAFF,TGTGCCAGCAGCCCACCGGACGGGAACACTGAAGCTTTCTTT
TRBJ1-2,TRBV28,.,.,CASSNNGGYTF,TGTGCCAGCAGTAACAATGGGGGCTACACCTTC
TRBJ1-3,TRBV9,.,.,CASSVGLGAAGNTIYF,TGTGCCAGCAGCGTAGGACTGGGTGCTGCCGGAAACACCATATATTTT
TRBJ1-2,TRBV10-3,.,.,CAISESAYGYTF,TGTGCCATCAGTGAGTCCGCGTATGGCTACACCTTC
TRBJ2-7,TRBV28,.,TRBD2,CASLGGIAGVVYEQYF,TGTGCCAGCCTTGGGGGAATAGCGGGAGTAGTCTACGAGCAGTACTTC
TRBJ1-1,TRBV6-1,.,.,CASSAGPVGNTEAFF,TGTGCCAGCTCCGCAGGGCCAGTGGGGAACACTGAAGCTTTCTTT